This T cell receptor beta chain derives from a study of monozygotic twins with inflammatory bowel disease. Per donor, about 2.4 ml of blood was collected and frozen. Study-wide results and limits: Among T cells, the various subtypes were not distinguishable. Diversity of TCRbeta measured by inverse Simpson was lower in IBD patients than in healthy co-twins. Treatment differences in immunosuppression may have added variability to the repertoires of patients.

The CDR3 totals 16 residues. Germline V lookup: CDR1 SGDLS, CDR2 YYNGEE. TCRdb reprocessed the 5' RACE reads, keeping one entry per CDR3 protein, no DNA. This sample's clone table lists over 150,000 distinct CDR3 sequences. A remark on this clonotype: The target antigen is unknown.

J is TRBJ1-2 and V is TRBV9; TCRdb's D call, TRBD1, is unchecked because there is no DNA. The clonotype comes from a human donor with ulcerative colitis or Crohn's disease, or a healthy co-twin of an affected twin (not recorded which). The sequenced sample consisted of blood. CDR3 residues: CASSALLRTGTYGYTF.